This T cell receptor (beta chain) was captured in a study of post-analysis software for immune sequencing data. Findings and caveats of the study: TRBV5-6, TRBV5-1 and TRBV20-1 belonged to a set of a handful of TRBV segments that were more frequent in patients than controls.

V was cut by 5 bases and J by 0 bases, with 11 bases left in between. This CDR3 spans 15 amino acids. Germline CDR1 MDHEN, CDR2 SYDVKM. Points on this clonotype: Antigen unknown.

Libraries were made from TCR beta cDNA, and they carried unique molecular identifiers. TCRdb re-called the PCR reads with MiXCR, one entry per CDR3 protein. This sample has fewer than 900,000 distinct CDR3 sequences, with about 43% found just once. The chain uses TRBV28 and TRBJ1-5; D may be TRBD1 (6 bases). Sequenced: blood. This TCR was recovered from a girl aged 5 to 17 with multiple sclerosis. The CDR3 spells CASSVGGISNQPQHF. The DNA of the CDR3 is TGTGCCAGCAGTGTTGGGGGCATTAGCAATCAGCCCCAGCATTTT.